This entry is about one T cell receptor beta chain. What it binds is not known. Libraries were prepared by immunoSEQ multiplex PCR; TCRdb keeps only in-frame clonotypes and omits some of them. This table has some 110,000 clones, approximately 88% appearing once. The data originate from a study of T cell responses to AZD1222 COVID-19 vaccine. Findings and limits, study-wide: Unmutated variant regions are reportedly the target of nearly half of TCRs that are spike-specific.

The CDR3 contains 13 residues. CDR1 and CDR2 from the germline V gene are MNHNY and SVGAGI (reference sequence). Deletions cut 8 bases from V and 0 bases from J, with 8 bases between. This TCR came from an adult in good health. This chain links TRBV6-6 with TRBJ1-5; D not certain. Source: peripheral blood, taken on day 0 of AZD1222 vaccination. CDR3 sequence: CASQWDSNQPQHF. CDR3 in DNA: TGTGCCAGCCAGTGGGATAGCAATCAGCCCCAGCATTTT.